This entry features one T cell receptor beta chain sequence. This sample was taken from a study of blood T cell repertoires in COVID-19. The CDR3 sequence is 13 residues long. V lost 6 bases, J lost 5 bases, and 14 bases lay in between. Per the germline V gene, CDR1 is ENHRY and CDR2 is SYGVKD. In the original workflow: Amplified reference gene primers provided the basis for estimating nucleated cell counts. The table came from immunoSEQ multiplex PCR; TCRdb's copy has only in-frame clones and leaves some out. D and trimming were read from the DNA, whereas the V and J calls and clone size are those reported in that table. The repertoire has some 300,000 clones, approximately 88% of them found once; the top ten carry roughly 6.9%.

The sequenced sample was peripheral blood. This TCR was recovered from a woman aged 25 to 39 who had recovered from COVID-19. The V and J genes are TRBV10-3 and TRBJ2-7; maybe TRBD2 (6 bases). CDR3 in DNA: TGTGCCATCAGCCGGGACTCATTTAACGAGCAGTACTTC. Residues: CAISRDSFNEQYF.